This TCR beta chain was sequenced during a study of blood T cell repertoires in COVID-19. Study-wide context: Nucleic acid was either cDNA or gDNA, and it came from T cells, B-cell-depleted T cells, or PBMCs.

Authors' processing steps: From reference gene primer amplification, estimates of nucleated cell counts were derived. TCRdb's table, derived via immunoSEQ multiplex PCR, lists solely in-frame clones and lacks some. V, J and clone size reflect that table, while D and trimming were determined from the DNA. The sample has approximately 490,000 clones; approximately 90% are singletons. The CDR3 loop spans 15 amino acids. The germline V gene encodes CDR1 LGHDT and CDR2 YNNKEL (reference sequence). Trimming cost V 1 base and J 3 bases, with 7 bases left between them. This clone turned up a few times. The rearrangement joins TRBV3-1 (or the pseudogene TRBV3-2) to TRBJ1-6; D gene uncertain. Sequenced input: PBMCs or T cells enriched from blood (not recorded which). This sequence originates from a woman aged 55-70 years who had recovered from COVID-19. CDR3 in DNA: TGTGCCAGCAGCCAAGGTGACTACTATAATTCACCCCTCCACTTT. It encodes CASSQGDYYNSPLHF.